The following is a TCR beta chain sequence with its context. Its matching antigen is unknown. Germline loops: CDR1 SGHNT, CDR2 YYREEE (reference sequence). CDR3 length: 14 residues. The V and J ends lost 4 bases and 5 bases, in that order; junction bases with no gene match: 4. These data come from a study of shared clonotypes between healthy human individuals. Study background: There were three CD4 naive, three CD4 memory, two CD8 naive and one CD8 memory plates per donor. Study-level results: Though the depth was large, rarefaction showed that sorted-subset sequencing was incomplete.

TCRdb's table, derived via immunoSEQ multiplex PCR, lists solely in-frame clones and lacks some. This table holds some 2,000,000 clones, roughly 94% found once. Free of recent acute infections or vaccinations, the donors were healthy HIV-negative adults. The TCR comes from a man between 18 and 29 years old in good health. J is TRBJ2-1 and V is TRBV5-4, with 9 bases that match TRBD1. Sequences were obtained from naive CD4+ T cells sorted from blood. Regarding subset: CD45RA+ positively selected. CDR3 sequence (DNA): TGTGCCAGCAGCCCGACAGGGGGGGACAATGAGCAGTTCTTC. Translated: CASSPTGGDNEQFF.